This T cell receptor beta chain was identified during a study of blood T cell repertoires in COVID-19. Study-wide background: Spain, Italy and the United States supplied samples that represented acute and convalescent COVID-19. Sources were T cells, B-cell-depleted T cells, or PBMCs; the material itself was cDNA or gDNA.

CDR3 length: 14 amino acids. Germline assignment: CDR1 SNHLY and CDR2 FYNNEI. V lost 6 bases and J lost 9; bases outside the gene matches: 9. The count of this clone is one. Only in-frame clones appear in the TCRdb table, and some are missing; sequencing was by immunoSEQ multiplex PCR. The sample lists roughly 70,000 clones, 75% to 95% occurring once. Material: peripheral blood. This clonotype was sampled from a human donor in a cohort sampled during active COVID-19. The chain combines TRBV2 with TRBJ2-1, with 9 nucleotides matching TRBD1. The CDR3 loop is CASRTGQGTGEQFF. Here the CDR3 DNA reads TGTGCCAGCAGGACGGGACAGGGAACGGGTGAGCAGTTCTTC.